This T cell receptor beta chain was found in a study of blood T cell repertoires in COVID-19. Background on the study: COVID-19 samples, acute and convalescent, were from the United States, Italy and Spain. The analysed material was cDNA or gDNA that came from T cells, B-cell-depleted T cells, or PBMCs.

Germline V gene lookup returns CDR1 SGHRS and CDR2 YFSETQ. The CDR3 is made up of 15 amino acids. V trimming: 4 bases; J trimming: 4 bases; junction bases outside the gene matches: 4. Per the original data handling: By means of reference gene primer amplification, nucleated cell counts were estimated. The protocol was immunoSEQ multiplex PCR, while the TCRdb copy is restricted to in-frame clones and leaves out a portion. V, J and clone size reflect that table, while D and trimming were determined from the DNA. This sample has roughly 230,000 clones, with about 83% found just once. This clonotype was obtained from a man in his forties with active or convalescent COVID-19. The chain recombines TRBV5-1 with TRBJ2-5; 13 positions match TRBD2. The sample consisted of peripheral blood. CDR3 loop: CASSAGTSGIETQYF. CDR3 DNA: TGCGCCAGCAGCGCTGGGACTAGCGGGATAGAGACCCAGTACTTC.